This T cell receptor (beta chain) was captured in a study of early T cells in non-severe SARS-CoV-2 infection. Broader study findings: Using VDJdb, the matching emphasized anti-spike CD8 responses while missing private and CD4 specificities.

Researchers attached unique molecular identifiers to individual cDNA molecules. TCRdb reprocessed the 5' RACE reads via MiXCR and lists one record per CDR3 protein. The sample carries tens of thousands of distinct CDR3 sequences, 14% recorded once. This clonotype showed up just a few times. Its target is not known. In germline, CDR1 is SGHDT, CDR2 YYEEEE. J gave up 0 bases and V 3 bases, and 13 bases lay outside the gene matches. There are 18 residues in the CDR3. The source is an adult who was a healthcare worker with PCR-confirmed SARS-CoV-2 infection or an uninfected control (not recorded which). Sequenced: whole blood. The gene calls are TRBV5-6 and TRBJ1-2; 8 bases agree with TRBD1. CDR3 region: CASSSIMVRGRANYGYTF. The CDR3 DNA follows: TGTGCCAGCAGCTCGATAATGGTCAGGGGGCGAGCTAACTATGGCTACACCTTC.